The 24 T cell receptor beta chains listed next were all sequenced from one sample in a study of T-cell memory formation after mild COVID-19. TCRdb used MiXCR to reprocess the 5' RACE reads, holding one entry per CDR3 protein. The table has about 100,000 distinct CDR3 sequences, around 10% seen once. What was sequenced was PBMCs or a T cell subset sorted from them (not recorded which). All receptors come from a man younger than 35 who had mild COVID-19 (a few samples of this study predate the infection). Cell type and time point are not known.

This clonotype was counted once. The genes are TRBV5-4 and TRBJ2-2, with D possibly matching TRBD1 (5 bases). The germline V and J ends were trimmed by 5 bases and 1 base, with 9 bases remaining between them. CDR1 is SGHNT and CDR2 is YYREEE in the germline V gene (reference sequence). CDR3 length: 14 amino acids. CDR3 bases: TGTGCCAGCAGTCAGCAGGGGAACACCGGGGAGCTGTTTTTT. Translation gives CASSQQGNTGELFF.

CDR3 sequence (DNA): TGTGCCAGCAGCTTAGCAGTTGGGTTCTACAATGAGCAGTTCTTC. As protein: CASSLAVGFYNEQFF. The rearrangement uses TRBV7-9 and TRBJ2-1; the D is unclear. Looked up from germline, CDR1 is SEHNR and CDR2 is FQNEAQ (reference sequence). Trimming stripped 0 bases from V and 3 bases from J, with 9 bases between. The CDR3 length is 15 residues.

This clonotype has more than one count but fewer than ten. This chain uses TRBV9 with TRBJ2-1; 7 nucleotides agree with TRBD1. There are 15 residues in the CDR3. Germline-derived CDR1 and CDR2 are SGDLS and YYNGEE. V was pared by 4 bases and J by 4 bases, with 8 bases of the junction left unmatched. CDR3 region: CASSSDRELYNEQFF. CDR3 coding DNA: TGTGCCAGCAGCTCAGACAGGGAGCTTTACAATGAGCAGTTCTTC.

The chain combines TRBV29-1 with TRBJ2-3; 7 bases fit TRBD2. V was pared by 4 bases and J by 4 bases, with 17 bases of the junction left unmatched. CDR3 length: 17 residues. Germline CDR1 SQVTM, CDR2 ANQGSEA. Written as DNA, the CDR3 is TGCAGCGTTGGTAGGGAGGGGTCGATAAGAAAGCCAGATACGCAGTATTTT. This sequence encodes CSVGREGSIRKPDTQYF.

The table lists this clonotype with many counts. Here the CDR3 DNA reads TGTGCCAGCAGCTTAGGGAAGGGGGAGCCCCAGCATTTT. Translated, it gives CASSLGKGEPQHF. The chain links TRBV7-2 to TRBJ1-5, with a possible D match to TRBD1 (6 bases). In germline, CDR1 is SGHTA, CDR2 FQGNSA. Trimming removed 1 base at V and 8 bases at J, with 9 bases between. This CDR3 is 13 amino acids long. The full variable domain, completed using reference TRBV7-2 and TRBJ1-5, is GAGVSQSPSNKVTEKGKDVELRCDPISGHTALYWYRQSLGQGLEFLIYFQGNSAPDKSGLPSDRFSAERTGGSVSTLTIQRTQQEDSAVYLCASSLGKGEPQHFGDGTRLSIL.

The CDR3 bases are TGTGCCAGCAGTGTAAGGGGCCCCTCCTACAATGAGCAGTTCTTC. Translated, it gives CASSVRGPSYNEQFF. The rearrangement joins TRBV6-2 or TRBV6-3 to TRBJ2-1, with a tentative D call TRBD1 (5 bases). This CDR3 spans 15 amino acids. V was shortened by 5 bases and J by 0 bases, with 11 bases between the two germline ends. Germline CDR1 reads MNHEY; CDR2 reads SVGEGT.

The chain combines TRBV5-1 with TRBJ1-1; no clear D. CDR1 and CDR2 from the germline V gene are SGHRS and YFSETQ. V lost 4 bases, J lost 2 bases, and 12 bases lay in between. This CDR3 is 14 amino acids long. The CDR3 here is CASSGRETNTEAFF. CDR3 coding DNA: TGCGCCAGCAGCGGGCGGGAGACCAACACTGAAGCTTTCTTT.

This clonotype was counted only a few times. The rearrangement links TRBV7-8 to TRBJ2-3; D gene unclear. The CDR3 runs 13 residues. The V end was cut by 5 bases, the J end by 6 bases, with 12 bases between. Germline V lookup: CDR1 SGHVS, CDR2 FQNEAQ. CDR3 nucleotide sequence: TGTGCCAGCAGCCCTTCAGGCCAGGATACGCAGTATTTT. Translating it yields CASSPSGQDTQYF.

In its sample, this clonotype was seen a few times. The J gene is TRBJ2-7, the V gene TRBV14; tentative D call: TRBD1 (6 bases). From germline, CDR1 is SGHDN and CDR2 FVKESK. The CDR3 has 14 residues. The ends were cut back, 5 bases at V and 1 base at J, with 12 bases in the middle. The CDR3 DNA reads TGTGCCAGCAGCTACCTGGACAGATCCTACGAGCAGTACTTC. Its translation: CASSYLDRSYEQYF.

The chain joins TRBV20-1 to TRBJ1-2, with D tentatively TRBD1 (6 bases). Trimming removed 5 bases from V and 8 bases from J, with 15 bases in between. CDR1 is DFQATT, CDR2 SNEGSKA, per germline (reference sequence). The length of the CDR3 is 12 residues. CDR3 amino acids: CSAVGGAGGYTF. CDR3 nucleotides: TGCAGTGCTGTCGGGGGCGCGGGCGGCTACACCTTC.

In its sample, this clonotype was seen many times. The CDR3 here is CASSETGVTGELFF. The CDR3, as DNA: TGTGCCAGCAGCGAAACAGGGGTCACCGGGGAGCTGTTTTTT. V is TRBV7-9 and J is TRBJ2-2, with 7 nucleotides matching TRBD1. The germline gives CDR1 SEHNR, CDR2 FQNEAQ (reference sequence). With 5 bases clipped from V and 4 bases from J, the junction kept 4 bases outside the gene matches. The CDR3 has 14 residues. The variable domain in full, with the rest retrieved from reference TRBV7-9 and TRBJ2-2, is DTGVSQNPRHKITKRGQNVTFRCDPISEHNRLYWYRQTLGQGPEFLTYFQNEAQLEKSRLLSDRFSAERPKGSFSTLEIQRTEQGDSAMYLCASSETGVTGELFFGEGSRLTVL.

This clonotype was detected ten times or more. The chain is built from TRBV18 and TRBJ1-2, with D maybe TRBD1 (5 bases). Trimming left V 3 bases short and J 8 bases short, with 16 bases between. The CDR3 runs 14 residues. The germline gives CDR1 KGHSH, CDR2 LQKENI. The CDR3 coding sequence is TGTGCCAGCTCACCCAACGGTGGGGCTGGCGGCTACACCTTC. This sequence encodes CASSPNGGAGGYTF.

This clonotype turned up a few times. The J gene is TRBJ2-7, the V gene TRBV28; 8 bases match TRBD1. The germline V gene encodes CDR1 MDHEN and CDR2 SYDVKM. V shed 2 bases, J shed 4 bases, and the junction held 4 bases outside the gene matches. This CDR3 has 14 amino acids. As DNA, the CDR3 is TGTGCCAGCAGTTTAGGACAGGGACTTTACGAGCAGTACGTC. Translation: CASSLGQGLYEQYV.

The chain employs TRBV6-2 or TRBV6-3 and TRBJ2-5; 9 bases map to TRBD2. Germline V gene data show CDR1 as MNHEY and CDR2 as SVGEGT. The CDR3 sequence is 14 residues long. J lost 4 bases, V lost 5 bases, and 5 bases had no gene match. CDR3 amino acids: CASSNGLATETQYF. CDR3 in DNA: TGTGCCAGCAGTAACGGACTAGCGACAGAGACCCAGTACTTC.

This clonotype was picked up a small number of times. Written as DNA, the CDR3 is TGCGCCAGCAGCCGCGACACAGGGAGAAATCAGCCCCAGCATTTT. Its protein is CASSRDTGRNQPQHF. This chain uses TRBV4-1 with TRBJ1-5, with a weak D call TRBD1 (6 bases). The germline gives CDR1 MGHRA, CDR2 YSYEKL. This CDR3 region has 15 residues. With 4 bases removed from V and 4 bases from J, the gap between germline ends came to 14 bases.

This clonotype appeared a few times. The chain couples TRBV4-3 to TRBJ2-1; maybe TRBD1 (5 bases). Between the trimmed V and J ends, which lost 1 base and 6 bases, there was a span of 7 bases. CDR1 is LGHNA and CDR2 is YSLEER in the germline V gene. The length of the CDR3 is 13 residues. CDR3 coding DNA: TGCGCCAGCAGCCAAGGCCAGGGCAATGAGCAGTTCTTC. Its translation is CASSQGQGNEQFF.

This clonotype turned up a few times. The genes are TRBV9 and TRBJ2-3; D perhaps matches TRBD1 (5 bases). Germline values: CDR1 SGDLS, CDR2 YYNGEE. The CDR3 loop spans 14 amino acids. The ends were cut back, 0 bases at V and 4 bases at J, with 9 bases in the middle. The CDR3 nucleotides are TGTGCCAGCAGCGTAGGAGACAGCGCAGATACGCAGTATTTT. It codes for CASSVGDSADTQYF.

This clonotype has just a few counts. V and J are TRBV9 and TRBJ2-3, with TRBD2 matching over 9 bases. J gave up 1 base and V 3 bases, and 6 bases lay outside the gene matches. CDR3 length: 16 amino acids. Germline-derived CDR1 and CDR2 are SGDLS and YYNGEE. This CDR3 is CASSAYSSGGTDTQYF. The CDR3, as DNA: TGTGCCAGCAGCGCCTATTCTAGCGGGGGCACAGATACGCAGTATTTT.

This clonotype occurred a few times. The CDR3 DNA follows: TGTGCCAGCAGGCCGAACACCGGGGAGCTGTTTTTT. Amino acids: CASRPNTGELFF. The V gene is TRBV6-2 or TRBV6-3, the J gene TRBJ2-2, with D unclear. The CDR3 has 12 amino acids. Germline CDR1 and CDR2: MNHEY and SVGEGT. The germline V and J ends were trimmed by 6 bases and 0 bases, with 2 bases remaining between them.

The chain is built from TRBV12-3 or TRBV12-4 and TRBJ2-5, with TRBD2 identical over 9 bases. The CDR3 runs to 14 residues. The ends lost 2 bases at V and 2 bases at J; junction bases unmatched: 0. The CDR3 nucleotides read TGTGCCAGCAGTTTACTAGCGGGGCAAGAGACCCAGTACTTC. Its translation: CASSLLAGQETQYF.

This clonotype was recorded a few times. The chain recombines TRBV3-1 with TRBJ2-5; the D is unclear. Germline lookup yields CDR1 LGHDT and CDR2 YNNKEL (reference sequence). V was trimmed by 4 bases and J by 2 bases, leaving 14 bases between them. The CDR3 runs to 15 residues. This CDR3 reads CASSPPIASQETQYF. In nucleotides, the CDR3 is TGTGCCAGCAGCCCCCCCATAGCCAGTCAAGAGACCCAGTACTTC.

The chain recombines TRBV7-2 with TRBJ1-2; TRBD1 might be the D (5 bases). Germline V CDR1 and CDR2: SGHTA, FQGNSA. The CDR3 extends over 14 amino acids. Trimming stripped 5 bases from V and 3 bases from J, with 13 bases between. This CDR3 is CASSPGTDDYGYTF. The CDR3 coding sequence is TGTGCCAGCAGCCCAGGGACGGACGACTATGGCTACACCTTC.

This clonotype has only a few counts. The chain is built from TRBV6-5 and TRBJ2-5, with 8 bases that match TRBD2. CDR3 size: 14 residues. J gave up 2 bases and V 4 bases, and 3 bases lay outside the gene matches. Germline V gene data show CDR1 as MNHEY and CDR2 as SVGAGI. The CDR3 DNA reads TGTGCCAGCAGTTCGGGGGGGGCACAAGAGACCCAGTACTTC. It codes for CASSSGGAQETQYF.

This clonotype has more than one count but fewer than ten. At one boundary the junction diverges from the germline segment, which might be a read error. The chain employs TRBV6-2 or TRBV6-3 and TRBJ1-1; no clear D gene. Per the germline V gene, CDR1 is MNHEY and CDR2 is SVGEGT. The CDR3 totals 12 residues. The CDR3 loop is CASTGPNSEAFF. CDR3 coding DNA: TGTGCCAGCACGGGCCCGAACTCTGAAGCTTTCTTT.